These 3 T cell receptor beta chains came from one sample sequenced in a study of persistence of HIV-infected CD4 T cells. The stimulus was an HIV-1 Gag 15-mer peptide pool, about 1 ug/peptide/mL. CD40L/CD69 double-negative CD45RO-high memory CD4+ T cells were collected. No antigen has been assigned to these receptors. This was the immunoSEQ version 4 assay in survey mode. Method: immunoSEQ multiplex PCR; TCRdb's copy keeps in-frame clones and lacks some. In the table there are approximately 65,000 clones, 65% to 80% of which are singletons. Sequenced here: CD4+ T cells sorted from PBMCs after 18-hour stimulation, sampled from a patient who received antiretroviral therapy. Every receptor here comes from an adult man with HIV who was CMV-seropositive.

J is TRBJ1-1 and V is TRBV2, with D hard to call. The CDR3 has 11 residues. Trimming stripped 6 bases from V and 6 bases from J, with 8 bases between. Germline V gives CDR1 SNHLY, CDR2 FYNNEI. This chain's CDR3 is CASRREAEAFF. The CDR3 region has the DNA TGTGCCAGCAGGAGGGAGGCTGAAGCTTTCTTT.

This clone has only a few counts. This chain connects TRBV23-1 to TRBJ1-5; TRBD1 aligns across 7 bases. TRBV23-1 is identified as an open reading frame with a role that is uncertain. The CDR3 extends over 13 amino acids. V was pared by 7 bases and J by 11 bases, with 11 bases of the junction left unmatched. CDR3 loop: CASKDRAPGAQHF. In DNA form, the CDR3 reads TGCGCCAGCAAAGACAGGGCCCCTGGAGCCCAGCATTTT.

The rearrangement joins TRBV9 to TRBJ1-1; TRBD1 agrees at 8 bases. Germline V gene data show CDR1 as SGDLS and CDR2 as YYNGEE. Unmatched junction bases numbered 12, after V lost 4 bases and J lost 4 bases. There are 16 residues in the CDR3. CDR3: CASSPSGQGHPTEAFF. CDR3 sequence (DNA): TGTGCCAGCAGCCCATCAGGACAGGGTCACCCCACTGAAGCTTTCTTT.